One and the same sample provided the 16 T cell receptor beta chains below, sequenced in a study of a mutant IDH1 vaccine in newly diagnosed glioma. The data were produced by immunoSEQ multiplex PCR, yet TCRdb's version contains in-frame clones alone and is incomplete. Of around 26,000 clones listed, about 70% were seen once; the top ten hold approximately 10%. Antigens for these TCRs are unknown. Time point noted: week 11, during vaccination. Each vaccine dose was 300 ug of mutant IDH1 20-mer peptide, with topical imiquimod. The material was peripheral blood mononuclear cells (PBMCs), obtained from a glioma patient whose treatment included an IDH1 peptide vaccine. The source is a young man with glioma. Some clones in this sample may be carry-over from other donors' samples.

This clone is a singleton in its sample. CDR3 residues: CASSSGLNYGYTF. The CDR3 nucleotides are TGCGCCAGCAGCAGTGGCCTTAACTATGGCTACACCTTC. The genes are TRBV5-1 and TRBJ1-2; D is ambiguous. Trimming left V 4 bases short and J 1 base short, with 8 bases between. The CDR3 loop spans 13 amino acids. Germline V gives CDR1 SGHRS, CDR2 YFSETQ.

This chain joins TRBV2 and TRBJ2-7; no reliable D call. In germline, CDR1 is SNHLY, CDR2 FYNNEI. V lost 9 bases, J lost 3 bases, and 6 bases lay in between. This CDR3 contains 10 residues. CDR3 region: CASGNYEQYF. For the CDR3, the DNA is TGTGCCAGTGGTAACTACGAGCAGTACTTC.

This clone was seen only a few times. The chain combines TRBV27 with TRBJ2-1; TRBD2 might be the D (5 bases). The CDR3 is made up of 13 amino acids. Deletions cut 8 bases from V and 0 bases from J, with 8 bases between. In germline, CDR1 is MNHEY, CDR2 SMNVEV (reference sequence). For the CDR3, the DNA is TGTGCCAGCTGTGGGAGCTCCTACAATGAGCAGTTCTTC. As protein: CASCGSSYNEQFF.

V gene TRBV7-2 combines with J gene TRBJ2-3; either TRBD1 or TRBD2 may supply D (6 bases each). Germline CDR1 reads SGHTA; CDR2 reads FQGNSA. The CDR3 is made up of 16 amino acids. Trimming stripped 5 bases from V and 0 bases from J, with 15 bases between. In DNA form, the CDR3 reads TGTGCCAGCAGCCCCCGGGGGCGGGCCAGCACAGATACGCAGTATTTT. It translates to CASSPRGRASTDTQYF.

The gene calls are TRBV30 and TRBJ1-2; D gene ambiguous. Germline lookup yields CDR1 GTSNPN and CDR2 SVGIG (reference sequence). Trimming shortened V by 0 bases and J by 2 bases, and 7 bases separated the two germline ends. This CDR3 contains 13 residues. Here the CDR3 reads CAWSVGSNYGYTF. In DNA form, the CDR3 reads TGTGCCTGGAGTGTGGGCAGCAACTATGGCTACACCTTC.

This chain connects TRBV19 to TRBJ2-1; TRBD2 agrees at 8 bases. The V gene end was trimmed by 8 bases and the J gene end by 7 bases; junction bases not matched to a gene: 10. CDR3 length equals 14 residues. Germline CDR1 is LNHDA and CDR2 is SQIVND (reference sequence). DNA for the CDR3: TGTGCCAGTTTTAACAGCGGGAGCCAGAATGAGCAGTTCTTC. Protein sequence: CASFNSGSQNEQFF.

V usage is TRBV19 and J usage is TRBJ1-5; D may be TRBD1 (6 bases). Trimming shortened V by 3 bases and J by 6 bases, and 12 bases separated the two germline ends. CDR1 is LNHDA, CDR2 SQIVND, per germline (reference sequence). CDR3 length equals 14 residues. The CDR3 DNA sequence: TGTGCCAGTAGTATTCCAGGGGTGGCTCAGCCCCAGCATTTT. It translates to CASSIPGVAQPQHF.

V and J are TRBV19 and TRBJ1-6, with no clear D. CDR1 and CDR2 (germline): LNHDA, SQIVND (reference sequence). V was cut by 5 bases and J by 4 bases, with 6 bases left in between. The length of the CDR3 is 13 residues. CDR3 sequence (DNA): TGTGCCAGTAGTTTGGATTATAATTCACCCCTCCACTTT. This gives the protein CASSLDYNSPLHF.

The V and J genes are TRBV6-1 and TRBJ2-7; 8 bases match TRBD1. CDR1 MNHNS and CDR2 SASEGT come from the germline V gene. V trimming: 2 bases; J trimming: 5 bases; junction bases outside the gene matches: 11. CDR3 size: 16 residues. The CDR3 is CASSEPPGQGVDEQYF. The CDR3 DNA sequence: TGTGCCAGCAGTGAACCCCCTGGACAGGGCGTCGACGAGCAGTACTTC.

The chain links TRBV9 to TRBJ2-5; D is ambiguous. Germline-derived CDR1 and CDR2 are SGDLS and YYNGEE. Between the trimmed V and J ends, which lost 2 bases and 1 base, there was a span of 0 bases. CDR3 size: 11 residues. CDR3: CASSVQETQYF. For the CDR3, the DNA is TGTGCCAGCAGCGTCCAAGAGACCCAGTACTTC.

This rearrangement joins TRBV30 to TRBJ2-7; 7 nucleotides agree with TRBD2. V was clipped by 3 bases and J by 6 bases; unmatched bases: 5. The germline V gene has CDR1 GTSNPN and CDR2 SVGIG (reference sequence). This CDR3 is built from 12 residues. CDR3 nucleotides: TGTGCCTGGAGGTCGGGGGGTGGCGAGCAGTACTTC. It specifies CAWRSGGGEQYF.

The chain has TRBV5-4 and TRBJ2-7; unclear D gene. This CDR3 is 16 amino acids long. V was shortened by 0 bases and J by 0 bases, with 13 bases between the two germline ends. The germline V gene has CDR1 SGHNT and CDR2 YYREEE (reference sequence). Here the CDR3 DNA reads TGTGCCAGCAGCTTGGGGGCGCGGCCCAGCTCCTACGAGCAGTACTTC. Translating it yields CASSLGARPSSYEQYF.

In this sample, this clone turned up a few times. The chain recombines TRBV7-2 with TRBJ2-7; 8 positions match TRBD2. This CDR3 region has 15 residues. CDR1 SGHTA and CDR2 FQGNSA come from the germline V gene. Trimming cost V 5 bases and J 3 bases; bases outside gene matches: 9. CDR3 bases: TGTGCCAGCAGCATTCGGCGGGGGGCTGACTACGAGCAGTACTTC. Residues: CASSIRRGADYEQYF.

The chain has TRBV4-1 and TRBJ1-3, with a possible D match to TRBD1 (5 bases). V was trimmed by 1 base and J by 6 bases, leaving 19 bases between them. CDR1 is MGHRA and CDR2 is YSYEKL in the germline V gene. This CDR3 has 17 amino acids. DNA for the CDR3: TGCGCCAGCAGCCAAGCGACGGGACCTTGGGGGATAAACACCATATATTTT. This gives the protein CASSQATGPWGINTIYF.

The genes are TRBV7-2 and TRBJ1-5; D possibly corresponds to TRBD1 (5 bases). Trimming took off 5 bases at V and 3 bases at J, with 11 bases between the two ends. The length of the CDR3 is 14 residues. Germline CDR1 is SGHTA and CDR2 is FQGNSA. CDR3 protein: CASSRDSFNQPQHF. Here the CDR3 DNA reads TGTGCCAGCAGCCGCGACAGTTTCAATCAGCCCCAGCATTTT.

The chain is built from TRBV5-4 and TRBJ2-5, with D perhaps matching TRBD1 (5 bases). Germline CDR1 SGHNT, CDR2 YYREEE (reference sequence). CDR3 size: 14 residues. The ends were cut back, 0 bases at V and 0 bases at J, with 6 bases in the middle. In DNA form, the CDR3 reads TGTGCCAGCAGCTTGGTGGACAACCAAGAGACCCAGTACTTC. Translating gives CASSLVDNQETQYF. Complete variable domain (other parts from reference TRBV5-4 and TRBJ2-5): ETGVTQSPTHLIKTRGQQVTLRCSSQSGHNTVSWYQQALGQGPQFIFQYYREEENGRGNFPPRFSGLQFPNYSSELNVNALELDDSALYLCASSLVDNQETQYFGPGTRLLVL.